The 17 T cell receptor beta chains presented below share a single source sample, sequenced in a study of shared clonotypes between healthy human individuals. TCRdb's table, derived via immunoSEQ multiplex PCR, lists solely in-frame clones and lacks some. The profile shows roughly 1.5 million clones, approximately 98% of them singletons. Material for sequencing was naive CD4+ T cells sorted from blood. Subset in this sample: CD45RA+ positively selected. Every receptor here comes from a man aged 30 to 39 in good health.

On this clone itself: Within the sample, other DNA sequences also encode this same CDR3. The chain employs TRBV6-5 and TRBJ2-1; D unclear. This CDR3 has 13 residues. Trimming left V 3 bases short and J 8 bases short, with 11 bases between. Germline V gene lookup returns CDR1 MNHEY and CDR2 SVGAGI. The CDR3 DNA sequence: TGTGCCAGCAGTTATCTTGCCGGCGATGAGCAGTTCTTC. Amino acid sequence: CASSYLAGDEQFF.

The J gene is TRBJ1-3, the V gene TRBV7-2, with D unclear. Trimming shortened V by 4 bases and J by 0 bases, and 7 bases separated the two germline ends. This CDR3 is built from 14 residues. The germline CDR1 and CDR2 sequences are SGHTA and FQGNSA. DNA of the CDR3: TGTGCCAGCAGCTCCGGACGCTCTGGAAACACCATATATTTT. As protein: CASSSGRSGNTIYF.

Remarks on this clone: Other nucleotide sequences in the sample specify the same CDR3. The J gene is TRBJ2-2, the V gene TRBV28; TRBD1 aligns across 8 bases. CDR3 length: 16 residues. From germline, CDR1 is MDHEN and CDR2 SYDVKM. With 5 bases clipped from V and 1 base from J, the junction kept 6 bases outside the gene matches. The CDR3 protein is CASSPRQGMNTGELFF. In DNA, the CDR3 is TGTGCCAGCAGTCCTAGACAGGGGATGAACACCGGGGAGCTGTTTTTT.

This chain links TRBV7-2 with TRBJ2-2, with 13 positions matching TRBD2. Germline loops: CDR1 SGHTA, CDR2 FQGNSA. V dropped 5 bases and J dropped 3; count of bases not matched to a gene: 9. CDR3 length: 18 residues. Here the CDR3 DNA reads TGTGCCAGCAGCAAACCGAGACTAGCGGGAGGTTACACCGGGGAGCTGTTTTTT. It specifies CASSKPRLAGGYTGELFF.

Here the CDR3 DNA reads TGCGCCAGCAGCTTGGCCTTCGGACAGGGTCCCGAGCAGTACTTC. The encoded protein is CASSLAFGQGPEQYF. J is TRBJ2-7 and V is TRBV5-1, with 8 nucleotides matching TRBD1. The junction had 8 bases not matched to a gene; V was cut back by 0 bases and J by 6 bases. The germline V gene encodes CDR1 SGHRS and CDR2 YFSETQ. This CDR3 is 15 amino acids long.

The CDR3 DNA reads as TGTGCCAGCAGCCATGTGTCTATTGAAGCTTTCTTT. This encodes CASSHVSIEAFF. The chain links TRBV2 to TRBJ1-1; D is ambiguous. The ends were cut back, 6 bases at V and 7 bases at J, with 12 bases in the middle. The CDR3 has 12 residues. Germline CDR1 reads SNHLY; CDR2 reads FYNNEI. The full variable domain, in which reference TRBV2 and TRBJ1-1 provide the parts outside the CDR3, is EPEVTQTPSHQVTQMGQEVILRCVPISNHLYFYWYRQILGQKVEFLVSFYNNEISEKSEIFDDQFSVERPDGSNFTLKIRSTKLEDSAMYFCASSHVSIEAFFGQGTRLTVV.

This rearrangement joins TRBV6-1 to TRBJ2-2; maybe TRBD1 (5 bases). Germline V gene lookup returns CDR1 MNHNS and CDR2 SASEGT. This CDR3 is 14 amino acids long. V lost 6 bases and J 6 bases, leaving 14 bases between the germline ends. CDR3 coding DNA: TGTGCCAGCAGGGGGCCCGCGAGTGCCGGGGAGCTGTTTTTT. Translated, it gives CASRGPASAGELFF.

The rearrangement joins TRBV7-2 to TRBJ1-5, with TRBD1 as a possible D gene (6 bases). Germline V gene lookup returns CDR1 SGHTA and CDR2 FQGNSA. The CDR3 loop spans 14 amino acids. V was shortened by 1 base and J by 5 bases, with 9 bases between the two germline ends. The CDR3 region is CASSLVGGYQPQHF. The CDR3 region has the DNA TGTGCCAGCAGCTTAGTAGGGGGGTATCAGCCCCAGCATTTT.

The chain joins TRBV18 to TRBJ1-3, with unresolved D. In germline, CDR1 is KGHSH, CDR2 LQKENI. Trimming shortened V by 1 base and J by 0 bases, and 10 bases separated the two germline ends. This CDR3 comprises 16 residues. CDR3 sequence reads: CASSPLGLRSGNTIYF. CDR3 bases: TGTGCCAGCTCACCACTCGGACTACGCTCTGGAAACACCATATATTTT. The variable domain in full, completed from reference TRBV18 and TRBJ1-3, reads NAGVMQNPRHLVRRRGQEARLRCSPMKGHSHVYWYRQLPEEGLKFMVYLQKENIIDESGMPKERFSAEFPKEGPSILRIQQVVRGDSAAYFCASSPLGLRSGNTIYFGEGSWLTVV.

DNA for the CDR3: TGTGCCAGCAGCTTGGTTTCCCAGGGGACCTACGAGCAGTACTTC. Amino acids: CASSLVSQGTYEQYF. The chain joins TRBV5-5 to TRBJ2-7; perhaps TRBD1 as D (6 bases). The germline V gene has CDR1 SGHKS and CDR2 YYEKEE (reference sequence). This CDR3 has 15 residues. V gave up 0 bases and J gave up 2 bases, with 12 bases separating them.

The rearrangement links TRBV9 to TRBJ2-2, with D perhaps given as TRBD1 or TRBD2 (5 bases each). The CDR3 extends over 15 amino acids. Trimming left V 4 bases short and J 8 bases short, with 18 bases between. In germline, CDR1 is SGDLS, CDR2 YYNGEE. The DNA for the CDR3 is TGTGCCAGCAGCCCGAGTGGGACGCTGGGGGGGGAGCTGTTTTTT. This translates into CASSPSGTLGGELFF. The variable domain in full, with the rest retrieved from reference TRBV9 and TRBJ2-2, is DSGVTQTPKHLITATGQRVTLRCSPRSGDLSVYWYQQSLDQGLQFLIQYYNGEERAKGNILERFSAQQFPDLHSELNLSSLELGDSALYFCASSPSGTLGGELFFGEGSRLTVL.

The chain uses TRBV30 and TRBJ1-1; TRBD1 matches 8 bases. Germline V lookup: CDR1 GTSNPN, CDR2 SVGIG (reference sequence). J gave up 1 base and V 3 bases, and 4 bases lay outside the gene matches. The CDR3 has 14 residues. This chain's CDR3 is CAWSQGAPNTEAFF. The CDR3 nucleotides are TGTGCCTGGAGCCAGGGGGCCCCGAACACTGAAGCTTTCTTT.

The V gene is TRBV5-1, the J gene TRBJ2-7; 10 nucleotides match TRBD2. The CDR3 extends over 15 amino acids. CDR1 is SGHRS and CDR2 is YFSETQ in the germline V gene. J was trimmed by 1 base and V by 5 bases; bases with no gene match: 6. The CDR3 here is CASSASGSWSYEQYF. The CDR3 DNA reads TGCGCCAGCAGTGCTAGCGGGAGTTGGTCCTACGAGCAGTACTTC.

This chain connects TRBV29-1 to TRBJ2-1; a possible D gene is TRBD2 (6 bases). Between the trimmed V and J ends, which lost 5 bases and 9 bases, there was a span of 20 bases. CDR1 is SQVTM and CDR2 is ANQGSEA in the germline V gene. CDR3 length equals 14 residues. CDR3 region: CSVQSRGTYGEQFF. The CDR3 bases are TGCAGCGTTCAATCGCGCGGGACCTACGGTGAGCAGTTCTTC.

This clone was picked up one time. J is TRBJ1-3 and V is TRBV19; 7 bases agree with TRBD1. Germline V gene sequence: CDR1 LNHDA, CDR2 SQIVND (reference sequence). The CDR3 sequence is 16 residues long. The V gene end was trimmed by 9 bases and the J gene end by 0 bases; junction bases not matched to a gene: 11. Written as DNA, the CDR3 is TGTGCCAGCCTCGCAGACAGGGCGGCCTCTGGAAACACCATATATTTT. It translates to CASLADRAASGNTIYF.

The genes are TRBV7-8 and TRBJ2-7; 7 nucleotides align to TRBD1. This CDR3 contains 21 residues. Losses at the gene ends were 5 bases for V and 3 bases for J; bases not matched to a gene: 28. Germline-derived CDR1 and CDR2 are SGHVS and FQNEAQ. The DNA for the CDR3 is TGTGCCAGCAGCCGATCCAACCCCTCCCCTCAGACAGGGTGGTTTGACTACGAGCAGTACTTC. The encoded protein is CASSRSNPSPQTGWFDYEQYF.

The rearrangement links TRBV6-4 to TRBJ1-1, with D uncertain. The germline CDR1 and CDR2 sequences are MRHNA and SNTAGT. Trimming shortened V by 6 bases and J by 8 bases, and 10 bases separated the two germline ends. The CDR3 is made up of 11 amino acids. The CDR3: CASRGPEEAFF. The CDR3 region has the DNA TGTGCCAGCAGGGGCCCGGAGGAAGCTTTCTTT.